This T cell receptor (beta chain) stems from a study of response to subunit inactivated influenza vaccine. In TCRdb, the RT-PCR reads were re-called with MiXCR into one record per CDR3 protein. The sample lists roughly 620,000 distinct CDR3 sequences, 10% to 12% seen once, with approximately 9.9% in the top ten. This CDR3 comprises 14 residues. The ends were cut back, 4 bases at V and 2 bases at J, with 9 bases in the middle. Per the germline V gene, CDR1 is SGDLS and CDR2 is YYNGEE. This same sample was also taken into another study, of T cells expressing NK-cell markers. That publication notes: The authors made TCR beta cDNA libraries by 5'RACE template switching. This switching added a universal primer site and UMIs. Anti-gamma-delta TCR antibody use in several experiments restricted sorting to alpha-beta TCR T cells. A few donors showed these clonotypes also leading the CD3+CD56-NKG2C+ fraction.

V is TRBV9 and J is TRBJ2-2; D is unresolved. Material: PBMCs from blood, obtained on the day of vaccination. The source of this sequence is a man in his fifties who received an inactivated influenza vaccine. The chain's CDR3 is CASSTHTNTGELFF. CDR3 DNA: TGTGCCAGCAGCACACATACAAACACCGGGGAGCTGTTTTTT. The full variable domain, with the rest looked up from reference TRBV9 and TRBJ2-2, is DSGVTQTPKHLITATGQRVTLRCSPRSGDLSVYWYQQSLDQGLQFLIQYYNGEERAKGNILERFSAQQFPDLHSELNLSSLELGDSALYFCASSTHTNTGELFFGEGSRLTVL.